The T cell receptor beta chain under discussion was sequenced for a study of blood T cell repertoires in COVID-19. The overall study: PBMCs, B-cell-depleted T cells, or T cells provided the cDNA or gDNA that made up the material.

Original analysis: Researchers report that nucleated cell counts were estimated from reference gene primer amplification. Sequenced by immunoSEQ multiplex PCR; TCRdb stores in-frame clones only, minus some. For V, J and clone size, that table is used; D and trimming come from the DNA. The repertoire holds 130,000 to 150,000 clones, with 76% as singletons. The CDR3 contains 11 residues. Germline V lookup: CDR1 SGHAT, CDR2 FQNNGV. V lost 4 bases, J lost 7 bases, and 5 bases lay in between. Sequenced sample: peripheral blood. The gene calls are TRBV11-2 and TRBJ2-4; D ambiguous. The receptor comes from a man aged 55-75 years with acute or convalescent COVID-19. CDR3 nucleotides: TGTGCCAGCAGCTCCCCGAACATTCAGTACTTC. This sequence encodes CASSSPNIQYF.